Listed here are 22 T cell receptor beta chains from one sample, sequenced in a study of T cell responses to AZD1222 COVID-19 vaccine. The protocol was immunoSEQ multiplex PCR, while the TCRdb copy is restricted to in-frame clones and leaves out a portion. The repertoire holds over 110,000 clones, with around 91% as singletons. Here the sequenced sample was peripheral blood, taken 28 days after the second AZD1222 dose. The receptors originated from an adult who received the AZD1222 COVID-19 vaccine.

This chain links TRBV6-1 with TRBJ1-4; TRBD1 aligns across 8 bases. V shed 4 bases and J 5 bases; nucleotides not matched to a gene: 9. The CDR3 loop spans 16 amino acids. The germline V gene has CDR1 MNHNS and CDR2 SASEGT. The CDR3 is CASSVTSGTGNEKLFF. CDR3 in DNA: TGTGCCAGCAGTGTTACTTCCGGGACAGGAAATGAAAAACTGTTTTTT.

The V and J genes are TRBV27 and TRBJ2-3; D unclear. V dropped 2 bases and J dropped 3 bases, with 6 bases sitting between them. Germline V gene data show CDR1 as MNHEY and CDR2 as SMNVEV (reference sequence). The CDR3 runs 13 residues. The CDR3 loop reads CASSLVGTDTQYF. The CDR3 nucleotides read TGTGCCAGCAGTTTAGTGGGGACAGATACGCAGTATTTT.

The CDR3 reads CASSPVSGQSNQPQHF. Here the CDR3 DNA reads TGTGCCAGCAGTCCCGTATCCGGGCAAAGCAATCAGCCCCAGCATTTT. The chain recombines TRBV5-8 with TRBJ1-5; D is ambiguous. Germline CDR1 is SGHTS and CDR2 is YDEGEE. The CDR3 extends over 16 amino acids. The V gene lost 5 bases and the J gene lost 1 base, with 16 bases spanning the gap. Together with reference TRBV5-8 and TRBJ1-5, the CDR3 gives the full variable domain: EAGVTQSPTHLIKTRGQQATLRCSPISGHTSVYWYQQALGLGLQFLLWYDEGEERNRGNFPPRFSGRQFPNYSSELNVNALELEDSALYLCASSPVSGQSNQPQHFGDGTRLSIL.

The V and J genes are TRBV4-1 and TRBJ1-2; D might be TRBD1 (6 bases). There are 15 residues in the CDR3. Germline CDR1 is MGHRA and CDR2 is YSYEKL. The V gene lost 5 bases and the J gene lost 7 bases, with 20 bases spanning the gap. This chain's CDR3 is CASSSRQVLDVGYTF. CDR3 nucleotides: TGCGCCAGCAGCTCCAGACAGGTACTAGATGTTGGCTACACCTTC.

This clone came up once. The chain has TRBV13 and TRBJ2-5; TRBD2 aligns across 7 bases. The CDR3 covers 13 residues. The ends lost 2 bases at V and 10 bases at J; junction bases unmatched: 7. The germline CDR1 and CDR2 sequences are PRHDT and FYEKMQ (reference sequence). The CDR3 coding sequence is TGTGCCAGCAGCTTAACGCTTCGGGGGGACCAGTACTTC. This gives the protein CASSLTLRGDQYF.

CDR3 nucleotide sequence: TGTGCCAGTAGTACTACCGGGACCGTGAACACTGAAGCTTTCTTT. Encoded protein: CASSTTGTVNTEAFF. This rearrangement joins TRBV19 to TRBJ1-1, with a possible D match to TRBD1 (5 bases). Germline V gene sequence: CDR1 LNHDA, CDR2 SQIVND (reference sequence). V was pared by 4 bases and J by 0 bases, with 12 bases between. CDR3 size: 15 residues.

J is TRBJ1-2 and V is TRBV7-6, with D possibly TRBD1 on 5 matching bases. This CDR3 spans 14 amino acids. V was trimmed by 2 bases and J by 4 bases, leaving 11 bases between them. Germline CDR1 SGHVS, CDR2 FNYEAQ. CDR3 DNA sequence: TGTGCCAGCAGCTTAAAGGAGGGGAGCTATGGCTACACCTTC. Protein: CASSLKEGSYGYTF.

The V and J genes are TRBV18 and TRBJ2-5, with D perhaps matching TRBD1 or TRBD2 (5 bases each). Per germline, CDR1 KGHSH and CDR2 LQKENI. V gave up 0 bases and J gave up 4 bases, with 12 bases separating them. The CDR3 covers 15 residues. As DNA, the CDR3 is TGTGCCAGCTCACCACCTAGGCCAGGGAGAGAGACCCAGTACTTC. It yields the protein CASSPPRPGRETQYF.

This chain links TRBV7-9 with TRBJ1-3, with 9 nucleotides matching TRBD1. V shed 4 bases, J shed 4 bases, and the junction held 14 bases outside the gene matches. Germline V gives CDR1 SEHNR, CDR2 FQNEAQ (reference sequence). The CDR3 is made up of 18 amino acids. The CDR3 reads CASSSPRDRAVWGNTIYF. CDR3 DNA: TGTGCCAGCAGCTCACCTCGGGACAGGGCTGTTTGGGGAAACACCATATATTTT.

The chain couples TRBV27 to TRBJ2-7, with 9 nucleotides matching TRBD1. With V trimmed by 5 bases and J by 3 bases, 5 bases remained unmatched. Per germline, CDR1 MNHEY and CDR2 SMNVEV (reference sequence). The CDR3 length is 14 residues. CDR3 region: CASSPGQGLYEQYF. The DNA for the CDR3 is TGTGCCAGCAGTCCGGGACAGGGACTCTACGAGCAGTACTTC.

The chain has TRBV5-1 and TRBJ2-7; no clear D. Germline CDR1 and CDR2: SGHRS and YFSETQ. The CDR3 runs 12 residues. The V and J ends lost 1 base and 0 bases respectively, with 2 bases between them. DNA for the CDR3: TGCGCCAGCAGCTTGACCTCCTACGAGCAGTACTTC. It translates to CASSLTSYEQYF.

The chain recombines TRBV11-2 with TRBJ1-6, with unresolved D. Germline assignment: CDR1 SGHAT and CDR2 FQNNGV. The ends were cut back, 3 bases at V and 4 bases at J, with 10 bases in the middle. The CDR3 length is 15 residues. The DNA for the CDR3 is TGTGCCAGCAGCTTGAGGTCCTCATATAATTCACCCCTCCACTTT. Translating it yields CASSLRSSYNSPLHF. The whole variable domain, filled in from reference TRBV11-2 and TRBJ1-6, reads EAGVAQSPRYKIIEKRQSVAFWCNPISGHATLYWYQQILGQGPKLLIQFQNNGVVDDSQLPKDRFSAERLKGVDSTLKIQPAKLEDSAVYLCASSLRSSYNSPLHFGNGTRLTVT.

This sequence joins TRBV21-1 and TRBJ2-7; whether TRBD1, the table's D call, matches the DNA was not checked. TRBV21-1 is flagged as a pseudogene. This CDR3 is 17 amino acids long. In DNA, the CDR3 is TGTGCCAGCAGCAAACCGGGTTTAACAGGGCAAACCTACGAGCAGTACGTC. Its protein product is CASSKPGLTGQTYEQYV.

V gene TRBV29-1 combines with J gene TRBJ1-1, with D unresolved. The CDR3 extends over 13 amino acids. CDR1 is SQVTM, CDR2 ANQGSEA, per germline. With 3 bases removed from V and 1 base from J, the gap between germline ends came to 9 bases. The CDR3 nucleotides are TGCAGCGTTGAGCAGCAGCAGAACACTGAAGCTTTCTTT. Translating gives CSVEQQQNTEAFF.

The CDR3 reads CASSPPLRPTDNEQFF. DNA of the CDR3: TGTGCCAGCTCACCGCCACTCAGACCGACCGACAATGAGCAGTTCTTC. The chain has TRBV18 and TRBJ2-1, with no clear D. Germline CDR1 is KGHSH and CDR2 is LQKENI. The CDR3 length is 16 residues. The V end lost 3 bases, the J end lost 5 bases, and 17 bases lay between the germline ends. Variable domain in full (rest from reference TRBV18 and TRBJ2-1): NAGVMQNPRHLVRRRGQEARLRCSPMKGHSHVYWYRQLPEEGLKFMVYLQKENIIDESGMPKERFSAEFPKEGPSILRIQQVVRGDSAAYFCASSPPLRPTDNEQFFGPGTRLTVL.

The genes are TRBV19 and TRBJ1-5, with D tentatively TRBD1 (6 bases). V was shortened by 1 base and J by 6 bases, with 13 bases between the two germline ends. CDR3 size: 15 residues. Germline CDR1 LNHDA, CDR2 SQIVND (reference sequence). The CDR3 reads CASSIGRGQSQPQHF. The CDR3 nucleotides read TGTGCCAGTAGTATAGGACGGGGGCAGAGTCAGCCCCAGCATTTT.

The chain is built from TRBV27 and TRBJ1-2; a possible D gene is TRBD1 (5 bases). The CDR3 totals 11 residues. Trimming stripped 11 bases from V and 8 bases from J, with 15 bases between. Germline V lookup: CDR1 MNHEY, CDR2 SMNVEV (reference sequence). The CDR3 sequence is CAAGGKRGYTF. The CDR3 coding sequence is TGTGCCGCCGGGGGAAAACGAGGCTACACCTTC.

The chain employs TRBV7-2 and TRBJ2-3; 11 bases align to TRBD1. Germline CDR1 is SGHTA and CDR2 is FQGNSA. The CDR3 has 16 amino acids. Trimming took 4 bases from V and 4 from J; bases not matched to a gene: 7. Here the CDR3 DNA reads TGTGCCAGCAGCTCCGGACAGGGGGCGGCGGCAGATACGCAGTATTTT. Amino acids: CASSSGQGAAADTQYF.

The rearrangement uses TRBV4-2 and TRBJ2-5; 7 nucleotides line up with TRBD2. V trimming: 0 bases; J trimming: 5 bases; junction bases outside the gene matches: 3. CDR1 and CDR2 (germline): LGHNA, YNFKEQ. This CDR3 contains 14 residues. CDR3 amino acids: CASSQERRGETQYF. The DNA of the CDR3 is TGTGCCAGCAGCCAAGAGAGGCGGGGGGAGACCCAGTACTTC.

Concerning this clone itself: A junction end diverges from the germline sequence, so it may reflect a read error. The gene calls are TRBV7-9 and TRBJ1-2; the match to TRBD1 covers 9 bases. This CDR3 comprises 19 residues. The germline V gene encodes CDR1 SEHNR and CDR2 FQNEAQ (reference sequence). CDR3 nucleotide sequence: TGTGCCAGCAGCTCCGCCGTCCTTACAGGGGGCCTAGCTAACTATGGCCACACCTTC. Protein sequence: CASSSAVLTGGLANYGHTF.

CDR3: CASRRLAGGPNEQFF. CDR3 DNA: TGTGCCAGCAGAAGACTAGCGGGAGGCCCAAATGAGCAGTTCTTC. The chain carries TRBV2 and TRBJ2-1; the match to TRBD2 covers 13 bases. V shed 6 bases and J 7 bases; nucleotides not matched to a gene: 6. The CDR3 has 15 amino acids. Looked up from germline, CDR1 is SNHLY and CDR2 is FYNNEI.

DNA for the CDR3: TGTGCCAGCAGTGGCAGAGATACGCAGTATTTT. It is translated as CASSGRDTQYF. J is TRBJ2-3 and V is TRBV25-1; no clear D gene. This CDR3 has 11 amino acids. V gave up 4 bases and J gave up 5 bases, with 4 bases separating them. The germline V gene has CDR1 MGHDK and CDR2 SYGVNS.